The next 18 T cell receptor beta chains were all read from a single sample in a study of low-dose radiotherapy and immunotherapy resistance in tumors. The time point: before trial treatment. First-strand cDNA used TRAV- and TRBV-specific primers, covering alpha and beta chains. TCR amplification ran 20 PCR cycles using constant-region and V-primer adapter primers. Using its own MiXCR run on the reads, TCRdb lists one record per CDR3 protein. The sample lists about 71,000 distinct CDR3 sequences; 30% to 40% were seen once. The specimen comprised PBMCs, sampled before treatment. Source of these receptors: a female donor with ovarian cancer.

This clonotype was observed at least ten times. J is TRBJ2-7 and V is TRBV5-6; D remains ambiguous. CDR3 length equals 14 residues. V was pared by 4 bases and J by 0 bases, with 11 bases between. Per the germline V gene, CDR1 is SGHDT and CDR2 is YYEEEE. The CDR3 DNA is TGTGCCAGCAGCAGAACACGATACTCCTACGAGCAGTACTTC. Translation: CASSRTRYSYEQYF.

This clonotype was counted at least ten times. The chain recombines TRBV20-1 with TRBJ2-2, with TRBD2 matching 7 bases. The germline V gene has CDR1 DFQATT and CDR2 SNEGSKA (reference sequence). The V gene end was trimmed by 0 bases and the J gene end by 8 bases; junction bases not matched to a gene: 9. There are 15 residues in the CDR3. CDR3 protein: CSARDLMLGGGELFF. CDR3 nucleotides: TGCAGTGCTAGAGATCTAATGTTGGGGGGGGGGGAGCTGTTTTTT.

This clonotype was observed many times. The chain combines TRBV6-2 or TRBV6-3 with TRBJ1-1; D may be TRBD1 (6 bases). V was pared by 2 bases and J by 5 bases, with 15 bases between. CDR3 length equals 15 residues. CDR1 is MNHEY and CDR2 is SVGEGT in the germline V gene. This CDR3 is CASSYPQGRGTEAFF. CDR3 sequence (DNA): TGTGCCAGCAGTTACCCTCAGGGGAGGGGGACTGAAGCTTTCTTT.

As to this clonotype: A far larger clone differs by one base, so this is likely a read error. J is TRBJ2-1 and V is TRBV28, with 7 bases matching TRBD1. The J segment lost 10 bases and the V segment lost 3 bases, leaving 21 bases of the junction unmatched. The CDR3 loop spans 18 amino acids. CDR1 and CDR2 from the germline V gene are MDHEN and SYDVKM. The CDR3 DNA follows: TGTGCCAGCAGTTTGACGGGACAGACCTTAACCCGCTCCTACGAGCAGTTCTTC. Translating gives CASSLTGQTLTRSYEQFF.

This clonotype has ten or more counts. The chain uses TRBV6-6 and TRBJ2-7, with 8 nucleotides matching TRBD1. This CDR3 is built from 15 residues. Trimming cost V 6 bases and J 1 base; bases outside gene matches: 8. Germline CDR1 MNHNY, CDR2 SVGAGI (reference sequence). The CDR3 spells CASSLQGELSYEQYF. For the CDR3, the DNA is TGTGCCAGCAGCCTACAGGGGGAGTTATCCTACGAGCAGTACTTC.

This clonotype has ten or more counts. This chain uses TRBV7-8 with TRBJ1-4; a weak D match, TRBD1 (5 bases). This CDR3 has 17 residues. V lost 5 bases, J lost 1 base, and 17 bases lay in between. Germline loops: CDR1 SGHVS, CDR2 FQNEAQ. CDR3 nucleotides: TGTGCCAGCAGCGGGGGGTTGCTGGGGGGAACTAATGAAAAACTGTTTTTT. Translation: CASSGGLLGGTNEKLFF.

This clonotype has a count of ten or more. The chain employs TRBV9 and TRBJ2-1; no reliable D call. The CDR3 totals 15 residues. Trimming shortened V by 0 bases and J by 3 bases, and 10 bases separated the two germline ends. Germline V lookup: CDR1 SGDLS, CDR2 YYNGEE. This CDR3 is CASSVGPGLYNEQFF. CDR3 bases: TGTGCCAGCAGCGTAGGGCCAGGCCTCTACAATGAGCAGTTCTTC.

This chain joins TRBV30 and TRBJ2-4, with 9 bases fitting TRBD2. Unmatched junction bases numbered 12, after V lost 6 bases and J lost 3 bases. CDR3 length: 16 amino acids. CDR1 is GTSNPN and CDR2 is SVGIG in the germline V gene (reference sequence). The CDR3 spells CACSAGGNVGKNIQYF. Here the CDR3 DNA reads TGTGCCTGCTCAGCGGGGGGTAATGTGGGCAAAAACATTCAGTACTTC. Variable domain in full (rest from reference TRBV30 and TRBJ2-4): SQTIHQWPATLVQPVGSPLSLECTVEGTSNPNLYWYRQAAGRGLQLLFYSVGIGQISSEVPQNLSASRPQDRQFILSSKKLLLSDSGFYLCACSAGGNVGKNIQYFGAGTRLSVL.

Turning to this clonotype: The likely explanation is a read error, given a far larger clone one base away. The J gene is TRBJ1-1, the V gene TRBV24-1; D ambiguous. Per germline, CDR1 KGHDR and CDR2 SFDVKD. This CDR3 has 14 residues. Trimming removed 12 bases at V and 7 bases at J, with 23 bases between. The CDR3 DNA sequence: TGTGCCGGCAGCCCGCCGGGTCGAACGTTTGAAGCTTTCTTT. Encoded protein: CAGSPPGRTFEAFF.

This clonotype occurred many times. The CDR3 region is CASSQGQTYNEQFF. In nucleotides, the CDR3 is TGCGCCAGCAGCCAAGGACAGACCTACAATGAGCAGTTCTTC. This chain joins TRBV4-1 and TRBJ2-1, with a tentative D call TRBD1 (5 bases). Germline-derived CDR1 and CDR2 are MGHRA and YSYEKL. The CDR3 is 14 amino acids. V lost 1 base and J 2 bases, leaving 6 bases between the germline ends.

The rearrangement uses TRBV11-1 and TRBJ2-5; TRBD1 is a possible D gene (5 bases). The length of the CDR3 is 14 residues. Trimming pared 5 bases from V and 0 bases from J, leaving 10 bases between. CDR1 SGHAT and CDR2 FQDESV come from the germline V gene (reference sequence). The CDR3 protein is CASSQGADQETQYF. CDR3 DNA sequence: TGTGCCAGCAGCCAAGGGGCCGACCAAGAGACCCAGTACTTC.

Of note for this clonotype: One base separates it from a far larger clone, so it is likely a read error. The CDR3 DNA reads TGTGCCAGCAGGACGACACGATCCTACGAGCAGTTCTTC. This codes for CASRTTRSYEQFF. The J gene is TRBJ2-1, the V gene TRBV2; D gene unclear. This CDR3 contains 13 residues. V shed 6 bases and J shed 10 bases, with 16 bases lying between them. The germline V gene has CDR1 SNHLY and CDR2 FYNNEI.

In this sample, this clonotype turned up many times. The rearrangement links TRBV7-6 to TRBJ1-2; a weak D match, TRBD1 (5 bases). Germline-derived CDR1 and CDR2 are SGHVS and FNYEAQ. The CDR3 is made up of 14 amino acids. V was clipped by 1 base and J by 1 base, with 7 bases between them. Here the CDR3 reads CASSLDQGNYGYTF. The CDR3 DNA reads TGTGCCAGCAGCTTAGACCAGGGTAACTATGGCTACACCTTC.

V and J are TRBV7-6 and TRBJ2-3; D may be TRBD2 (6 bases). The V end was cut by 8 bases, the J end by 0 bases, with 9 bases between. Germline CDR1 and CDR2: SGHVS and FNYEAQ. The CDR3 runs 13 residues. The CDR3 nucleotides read TGTGCCAGCGAGGAGGGTAGCACAGATACGCAGTATTTT. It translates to CASEEGSTDTQYF.

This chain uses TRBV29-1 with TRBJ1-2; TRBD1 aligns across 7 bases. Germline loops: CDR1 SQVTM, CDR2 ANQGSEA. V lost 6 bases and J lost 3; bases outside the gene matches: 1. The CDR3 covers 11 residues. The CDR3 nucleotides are TGCAGCGTCGGGACAGACTATGGCTACACCTTC. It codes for CSVGTDYGYTF.

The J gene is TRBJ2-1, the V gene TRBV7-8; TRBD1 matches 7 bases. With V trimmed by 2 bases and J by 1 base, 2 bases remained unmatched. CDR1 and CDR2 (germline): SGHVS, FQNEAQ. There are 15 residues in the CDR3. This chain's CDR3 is CASSLRQGSYNEQFF. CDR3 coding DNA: TGTGCCAGCAGCTTACGACAGGGATCCTACAATGAGCAGTTCTTC.

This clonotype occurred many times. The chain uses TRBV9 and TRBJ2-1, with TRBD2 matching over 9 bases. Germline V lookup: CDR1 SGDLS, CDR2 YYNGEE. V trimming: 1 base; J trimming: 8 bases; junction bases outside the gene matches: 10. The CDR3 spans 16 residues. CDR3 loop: CASSVLPSGMFYEQFF. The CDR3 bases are TGTGCCAGCAGCGTACTGCCTAGCGGGATGTTCTATGAGCAGTTCTTC.

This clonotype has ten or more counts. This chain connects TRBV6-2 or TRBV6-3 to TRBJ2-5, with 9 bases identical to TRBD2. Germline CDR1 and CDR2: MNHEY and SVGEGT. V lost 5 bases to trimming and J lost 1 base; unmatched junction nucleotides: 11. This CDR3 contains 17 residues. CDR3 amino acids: CASSKGAETSGQETQYF. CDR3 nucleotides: TGTGCCAGCAGTAAGGGAGCCGAGACTAGCGGCCAAGAGACCCAGTACTTC.